What follows are 10 T cell receptor beta chains derived from one specimen sequenced in a study of T-cell reconstitution after alpha-beta-depleted transplantation in children. Unique molecular identifiers featured in how the TCRbeta library was prepared. MiXCR was run by TCRdb on the PCR reads, yielding one entry per CDR3 protein. The sample includes about 980,000 distinct CDR3 sequences, about 29% of them seen just once. Sequencing used PBMCs, mostly from graft donor cells, obtained 360 days after TCRalphabeta/CD19-depleted stem cell transplant. The source of these receptors is a boy in the first two years of life who had a stem cell transplant for SCID, so the T cells may come from the graft donor.

The CDR3, as DNA: TGTGCCAGCAGCCTACAGGTTACCTACGAGCAGTACGTC. Protein sequence: CASSLQVTYEQYV. The chain employs TRBV11-2 and TRBJ2-7, with D maybe TRBD1 (5 bases). CDR3 length: 13 residues. Germline values: CDR1 SGHAT, CDR2 FQNNGV. V lost 5 bases, J lost 2 bases, and 10 bases lay in between.

This clonotype came up a few times. The chain employs TRBV20-1 and TRBJ2-7; 7 positions agree with TRBD2. J was trimmed by 3 bases and V by 4 bases; bases with no gene match: 6. CDR1 DFQATT and CDR2 SNEGSKA come from the germline V gene (reference sequence). This CDR3 is built from 13 residues. In DNA form, the CDR3 reads TGCAGTGCTACGGGACTAACCCACTACGAGCAGTACTTC. This encodes CSATGLTHYEQYF.

This chain connects TRBV20-1 to TRBJ2-3; 15 bases are shared with TRBD2. Per the germline V gene, CDR1 is DFQATT and CDR2 is SNEGSKA (reference sequence). V lost 5 bases and J lost 2; bases outside the gene matches: 14. The CDR3 contains 19 residues. Written as DNA, the CDR3 is TGCAGTGCTTGGACTAGCGGGGGGGCCGTGGGGACCGACACAGATACGCAGTATTTT. Encoded protein: CSAWTSGGAVGTDTDTQYF.

This clonotype was seen only a few times. This chain connects TRBV7-9 to TRBJ2-1, with D possibly being TRBD2 (6 bases). The germline V gene encodes CDR1 SEHNR and CDR2 FQNEAQ (reference sequence). V dropped 3 bases and J dropped 4 bases, with 16 bases sitting between them. The CDR3 is made up of 16 amino acids. CDR3 in amino acids: CASSLYLGGEYNEQFF. CDR3 in DNA: TGTGCCAGCAGCTTGTATTTGGGCGGGGAGTACAATGAGCAGTTCTTC. The full variable domain, in which reference TRBV7-9 and TRBJ2-1 provide the parts outside the CDR3, is DTGVSQNPRHKITKRGQNVTFRCDPISEHNRLYWYRQTLGQGPEFLTYFQNEAQLEKSRLLSDRFSAERPKGSFSTLEIQRTEQGDSAMYLCASSLYLGGEYNEQFFGPGTRLTVL.

The chain carries TRBV7-3 and TRBJ2-3, with 8 bases matching TRBD2. The germline V gene encodes CDR1 SGHTA and CDR2 FQGTGA. There are 17 residues in the CDR3. After removal of 2 bases from V and 4 bases from J, the junction contained 11 bases not matched to a gene. The CDR3 spells CASSLFSRGLGADTQYF. In DNA form, the CDR3 reads TGTGCCAGCAGCTTATTTAGTCGGGGACTAGGGGCAGATACGCAGTATTTT.

This clonotype occurred a few times. This CDR3 is CASSFERWGLNTEAFF. CDR3 nucleotide sequence: TGTGCCAGCAGCTTTGAAAGATGGGGCCTGAACACTGAAGCTTTCTTT. V and J are TRBV13 and TRBJ1-1, with D tentatively TRBD1 (5 bases). With 3 bases removed from V and 0 bases from J, the gap between germline ends came to 14 bases. The germline V gene encodes CDR1 PRHDT and CDR2 FYEKMQ (reference sequence). CDR3 length: 16 residues.

This clonotype came up a few times. V gene TRBV7-2 combines with J gene TRBJ2-1; a possible D gene is TRBD1 (6 bases). Between the trimmed V and J ends, which lost 1 base and 7 bases, there was a span of 20 bases. The CDR3 length is 17 residues. Germline V gene data show CDR1 as SGHTA and CDR2 as FQGNSA. CDR3 nucleotide sequence: TGTGCCAGCAGCTTAGGCCCCCCTAGGGGGTATAGGAATGAGCAGTTCTTC. Its translation is CASSLGPPRGYRNEQFF. The variable domain in full, completed from reference TRBV7-2 and TRBJ2-1, reads GAGVSQSPSNKVTEKGKDVELRCDPISGHTALYWYRQSLGQGLEFLIYFQGNSAPDKSGLPSDRFSAERTGGSVSTLTIQRTQQEDSAVYLCASSLGPPRGYRNEQFFGPGTRLTVL.

The genes are TRBV4-3 and TRBJ2-1; 13 positions agree with TRBD2. Germline loops: CDR1 LGHNA, CDR2 YSLEER. V lost 4 bases to trimming and J lost 3 bases; unmatched junction nucleotides: 9. The CDR3 spans 18 residues. The CDR3 protein is CASSPGTSGAWGYNEQFF. In nucleotides, the CDR3 is TGCGCCAGCAGCCCCGGGACTAGCGGGGCCTGGGGCTACAATGAGCAGTTCTTC.

This clonotype has just a few counts. CDR3 loop: CASGHPGTEAFF. Written as DNA, the CDR3 is TGTGCCAGCGGACACCCCGGGACTGAAGCTTTCTTT. The chain is built from TRBV7-9 and TRBJ1-1; a possible D gene is TRBD1 (5 bases). The CDR3 consists of 12 residues. Germline V gene sequence: CDR1 SEHNR, CDR2 FQNEAQ (reference sequence). Trimming removed 8 bases from V and 5 bases from J, with 12 bases in between.

DNA for the CDR3: TGTGCCAGCTCACCCCTTACAGCCTCCTCCTCCTACGAGCAGTACTTC. Protein product: CASSPLTASSSYEQYF. This chain links TRBV18 with TRBJ2-7, with unresolved D. V gave up 3 bases and J gave up 0 bases, with 15 bases separating them. The CDR3 has 16 amino acids. Per germline, CDR1 KGHSH and CDR2 LQKENI.